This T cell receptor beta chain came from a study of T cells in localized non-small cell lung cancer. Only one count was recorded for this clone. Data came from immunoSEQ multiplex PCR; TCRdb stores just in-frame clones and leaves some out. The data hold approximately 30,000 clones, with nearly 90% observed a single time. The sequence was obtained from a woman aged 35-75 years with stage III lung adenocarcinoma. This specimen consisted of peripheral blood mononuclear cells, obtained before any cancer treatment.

The CDR3 sequence is CASSSAGTVTYEQYF. CDR3 nucleotides: TGTGCCAGCAGCTCGGCCGGGACCGTCACCTACGAGCAGTACTTC. The chain uses TRBV7-2 and TRBJ2-7; possibly TRBD1 or TRBD2 for D (5 bases each). The ends were cut back, 4 bases at V and 2 bases at J, with 15 bases in the middle. This CDR3 is 15 amino acids long. The germline V gene has CDR1 SGHTA and CDR2 FQGNSA.